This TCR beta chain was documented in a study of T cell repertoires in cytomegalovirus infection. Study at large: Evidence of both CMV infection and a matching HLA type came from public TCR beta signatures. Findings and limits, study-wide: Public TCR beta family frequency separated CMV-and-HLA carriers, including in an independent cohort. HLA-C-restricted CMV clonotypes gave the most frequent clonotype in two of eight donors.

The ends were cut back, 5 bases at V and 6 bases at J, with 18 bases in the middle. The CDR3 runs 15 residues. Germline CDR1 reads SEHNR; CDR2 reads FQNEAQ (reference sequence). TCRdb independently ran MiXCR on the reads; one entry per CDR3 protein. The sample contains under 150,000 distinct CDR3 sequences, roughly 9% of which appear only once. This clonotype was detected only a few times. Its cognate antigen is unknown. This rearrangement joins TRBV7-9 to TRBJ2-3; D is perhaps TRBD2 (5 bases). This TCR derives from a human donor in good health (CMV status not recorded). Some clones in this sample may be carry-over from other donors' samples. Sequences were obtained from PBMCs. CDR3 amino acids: CASSLLELVDDTQYF. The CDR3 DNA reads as TGTGCCAGCAGCCTACTAGAATTAGTCGACGATACGCAGTATTTT.